This T cell receptor (beta chain) was retrieved from a study of blood T cell repertoires in COVID-19. Sequencing was performed with immunoSEQ multiplex PCR; in TCRdb, only in-frame clones are kept and a portion is missing. The sample includes roughly 80,000 clones, about four fifths of them seen just once. Germline V lookup: CDR1 SGHDT, CDR2 YYEEEE. The CDR3 length is 14 residues. The V end lost 0 bases, the J end lost 6 bases, and 10 bases lay between the germline ends. This TCR derives from a man aged 45-65 years with acute or convalescent COVID-19. The chain is built from TRBV5-6 and TRBJ1-5; D is ambiguous. Sequencing was performed on peripheral blood. The CDR3 here is CASSLAGIRQPQHF. In DNA form, the CDR3 reads TGTGCCAGCAGCTTGGCGGGGATTCGTCAGCCCCAGCATTTT.